This T cell receptor (beta chain) was sequenced in a study of cytomegalovirus exposure and HLA in healthy donors. It was with 60 Vbeta and 13 Jbeta primers that the PCR ran. Generated by immunoSEQ multiplex PCR, the TCRdb table keeps only in-frame clones and is missing some. The data contain 150,000 to 200,000 clones, 82% of them singletons. The CDR3 extends over 16 amino acids. Germline V lookup: CDR1 LGHNA, CDR2 YSLEER. Losses at the gene ends were 0 bases for V and 7 bases for J; bases not matched to a gene: 10. This TCR was recovered from a girl under 18 in good health and CMV-seropositive. The rearrangement links TRBV4-3 to TRBJ2-3, with 7 nucleotides matching TRBD2. Source material: PBMCs. The CDR3 spells CASSQERGWGGYTQYF. DNA for the CDR3: TGCGCCAGCAGCCAAGAGCGGGGGTGGGGCGGTTATACGCAGTATTTT.